This is a list of T cell receptor beta chains from one sample in a study of control samples from healthy donors and cancer patients. Data came from immunoSEQ multiplex PCR; TCRdb stores just in-frame clones and leaves some out. This sample has 150,000 to 200,000 clones, with 94% found just once. Sequences were obtained from blood. These TCRs come from a woman under 30 in good health. The conserved cysteine and the conserved F or W are not part of the CDR3 here. Fields, in order: V gene, J gene, D gene, clone size, CDR3 protein. D genes are given only for firm matches. Some rows have no size entry. The others give once, few or many, or a class for an expanded clone.

v_call: TRBV3-1/TRBV3-2; j_call: TRBJ1-2; d_call: .; clone_size: .; cdr3_aa: ASSQEGPIYT
v_call: TRBV9; j_call: TRBJ2-2; d_call: .; clone_size: .; cdr3_aa: ASGTDSFSLHGELF
v_call: TRBV5-4; j_call: TRBJ2-5; d_call: .; clone_size: .; cdr3_aa: ASSPTGDRAQY
v_call: TRBV18; j_call: TRBJ1-1; d_call: .; clone_size: .; cdr3_aa: ASSPQGMNTEAF
v_call: TRBV15; j_call: TRBJ1-3; d_call: TRBD1; clone_size: .; cdr3_aa: ATAEDRGENTIY
v_call: TRBV19; j_call: TRBJ2-1; d_call: .; clone_size: .; cdr3_aa: ASSIRPGWRNEQF
v_call: TRBV3-1/TRBV3-2; j_call: TRBJ1-1; d_call: .; clone_size: .; cdr3_aa: ASSRNTEAF
v_call: TRBV5-4; j_call: TRBJ2-3; d_call: TRBD2; clone_size: .; cdr3_aa: ASSKGLAGAGTDTQY
v_call: TRBV6-4; j_call: TRBJ2-1; d_call: .; clone_size: .; cdr3_aa: ASSVSGAFPNEQF
v_call: TRBV2; j_call: TRBJ1-2; d_call: .; clone_size: .; cdr3_aa: ASRRDGWRYT
v_call: TRBV18; j_call: TRBJ2-2; d_call: .; clone_size: .; cdr3_aa: ASSPDSTGELF
v_call: TRBV28; j_call: TRBJ2-7; d_call: .; clone_size: once; cdr3_aa: ASSPSRRLGQY
v_call: TRBV3-1/TRBV3-2; j_call: TRBJ2-1; d_call: .; clone_size: .; cdr3_aa: ASSPLRSNDEQF
v_call: TRBV19; j_call: TRBJ1-5; d_call: .; clone_size: .; cdr3_aa: ASSQWQLNQPQH
v_call: TRBV5-6; j_call: TRBJ1-1; d_call: .; clone_size: .; cdr3_aa: ASSTVGGNTEAF
v_call: TRBV6-4; j_call: TRBJ1-6; d_call: TRBD1; clone_size: .; cdr3_aa: ASSDSTGENSPLH
v_call: TRBV19; j_call: TRBJ2-3; d_call: .; clone_size: .; cdr3_aa: ASSMGPKGTDTQY
v_call: TRBV7-9; j_call: TRBJ2-2; d_call: .; clone_size: .; cdr3_aa: ASSRRDTGELF
v_call: TRBV11-1; j_call: TRBJ2-5; d_call: .; clone_size: .; cdr3_aa: ASSLFRQETQY
v_call: TRBV5-1; j_call: TRBJ1-1; d_call: TRBD1; clone_size: once; cdr3_aa: ASSRTGETTEAF
v_call: TRBV18; j_call: TRBJ1-1; d_call: TRBD1; clone_size: .; cdr3_aa: ASSTMTGANTEAF
v_call: TRBV19; j_call: TRBJ2-1; d_call: TRBD1; clone_size: .; cdr3_aa: ASSSGTVTYNEQF